This entry is about one T cell receptor (beta chain). Its target is not known. These data come from a study of post-analysis software for immune sequencing data. Whole-study findings and limits: Patients carried several TRBV segments more frequently than controls did, and TRBV5-6, TRBV5-1 and TRBV20-1 were among them.

Trimming removed 4 bases at V and 0 bases at J, with 19 bases between. The CDR3 extends over 18 amino acids. The TCR beta cDNA libraries carried unique molecular identifiers. TCRdb fed the PCR reads into MiXCR, producing one record per CDR3 protein. The table records some 800,000 distinct CDR3 sequences, about half of them present only once. The sample was blood. The clonotype originates from a girl aged 10-17 years with multiple sclerosis. The rearrangement links TRBV12-3 or TRBV12-4 to TRBJ1-5; D is unclear. The CDR3 bases are TGTGCCAGCAGTTCCTCAGACCGGGTAATTAATAGCAATCAGCCCCAGCATTTT. This sequence encodes CASSSSDRVINSNQPQHF.